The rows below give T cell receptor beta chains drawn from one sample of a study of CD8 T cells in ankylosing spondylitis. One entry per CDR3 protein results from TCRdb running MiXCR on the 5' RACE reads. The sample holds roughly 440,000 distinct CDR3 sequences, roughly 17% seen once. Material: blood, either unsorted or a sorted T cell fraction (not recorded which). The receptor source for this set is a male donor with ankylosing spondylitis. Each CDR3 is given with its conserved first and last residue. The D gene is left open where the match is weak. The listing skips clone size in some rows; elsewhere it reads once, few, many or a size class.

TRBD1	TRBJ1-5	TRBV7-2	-	TGTGCCAGCAGCCCCAGGGGAGGGGGCATGGCTCAGCCCCAGCATTTT	CASSPRGGGMAQPQHF
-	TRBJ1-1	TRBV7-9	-	TGTGCCAGCAGCTTAGAGACCGAGGGGGCTGAAGCTTTCTTT	CASSLETEGAEAFF
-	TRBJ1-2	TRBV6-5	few	TGTGCCAGCAGTTACCATATAGACAGCAACTATGGCTACACCTTC	CASSYHIDSNYGYTF
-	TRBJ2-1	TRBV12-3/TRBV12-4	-	TGTGCCAGCAGTTTAGACAGTCCCCACAATGAGCAGTTCTTC	CASSLDSPHNEQFF
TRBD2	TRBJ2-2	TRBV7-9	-	TGTGCCAGCACTCTAGCGGACACCGGGGAGCTGTTTTTT	CASTLADTGELFF
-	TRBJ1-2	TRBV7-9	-	TGTGCCAGCAGCTTAACCGACAGCCCCTATGGCTACACCTTC	CASSLTDSPYGYTF
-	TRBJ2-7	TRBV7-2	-	TGTGCCAGCAGCTTAGACGGGGCAGCGAGCTCCTACGAGCAGTACTTC	CASSLDGAASSYEQYF
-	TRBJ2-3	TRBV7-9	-	TGTGCCAGCAGTCTCGGACCGGGATTCACAGATACGCAGTATTTT	CASSLGPGFTDTQYF
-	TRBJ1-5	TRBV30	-	TGTGCCTGGAGTGTACCGGGACAGCCCCAGCATTTT	CAWSVPGQPQHF
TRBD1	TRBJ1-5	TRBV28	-	TGTGCCAGCACCGACCCCAGCCCGACAGGGGTCAATCAGCCCCAGCATTTT	CASTDPSPTGVNQPQHF
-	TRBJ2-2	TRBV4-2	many	TGTGCCAGCAGCCAAGAAGGAGGCCCCCATGGGGAGCTGTTTTTT	CASSQEGGPHGELFF
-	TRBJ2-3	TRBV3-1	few	TGTGCCAGCAGTTTCGGACCGAACACAGATACGCAGTATTTT	CASSFGPNTDTQYF
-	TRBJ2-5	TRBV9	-	TGTGCCAGCAGCGTGGACCCCCAAGAGACCCAGTACTTC	CASSVDPQETQYF
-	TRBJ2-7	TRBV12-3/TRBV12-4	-	TGTGCCAGCAGTTTTAATGCGGGGGCCCTATACGAGCAGTACTTC	CASSFNAGALYEQYF
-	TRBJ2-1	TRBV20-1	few	TGCAGTGCTAGTGGGATCCCGGGACGAGAGATCAATGAGCAGTTCTTC	CSASGIPGREINEQFF
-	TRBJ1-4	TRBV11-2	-	TGTGCCAGCAGCGACAGGATAACTAATGAAAAACTGTTTTTT	CASSDRITNEKLFF
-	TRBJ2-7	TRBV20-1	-	TGCAGTGCCGGGTCCCGTGGGATGAGCTCCTACGAGCAGTACTTC	CSAGSRGMSSYEQYF
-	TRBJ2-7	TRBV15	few	TGTGCCACCAGCAGAGATAGGGACGAGCAGTACTTC	CATSRDRDEQYF
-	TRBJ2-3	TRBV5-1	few	TGCGCCAGCAGCATAGGACAGAAGGACACAGATACGCAGTATTTT	CASSIGQKDTDTQYF
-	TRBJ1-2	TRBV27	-	TGTGCCACCCGAGGGGCTAACTATGGCTACACCTTC	CATRGANYGYTF
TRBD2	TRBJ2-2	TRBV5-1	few	TGCGCCAGCAGCTTGGTTCTAGCGGGAGCCGGGGAGCTGTTTTTT	CASSLVLAGAGELFF
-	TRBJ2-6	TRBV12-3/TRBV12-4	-	TGTGCCAGCGCGGGCTCTGGGGCCAACGTCCTGACTTTC	CASAGSGANVLTF
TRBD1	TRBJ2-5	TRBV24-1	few	TGTGCCACCAGTGAAATGACAGGGTTGAGCCAAGAGACCCAGTACTTC	CATSEMTGLSQETQYF
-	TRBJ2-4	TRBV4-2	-	TGTGCCAGCAGCCAAGAATCCAAGGGCATTCAGTACTTC	CASSQESKGIQYF
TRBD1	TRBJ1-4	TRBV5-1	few	TGCGCCAGCAGCTTGGCCCCGGGACAGGTTAATGAAAAACTGTTTTTT	CASSLAPGQVNEKLFF
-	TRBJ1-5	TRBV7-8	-	TGTGCCAGCAGCCCCCCAAGGGGACGGAATCAGCCCCAGCATTTT	CASSPPRGRNQPQHF
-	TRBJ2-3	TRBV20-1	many	TGCAGTGCTAGAGTGAGGGTAGGGACCTCCGGGACACCAGATACGCAGTATTTT	CSARVRVGTSGTPDTQYF
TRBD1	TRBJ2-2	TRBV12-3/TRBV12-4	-	TGTGCCAGCAGTTTAAGCAGACAGGGGATACACACCGGGGAGCTGTTTTTT	CASSLSRQGIHTGELFF
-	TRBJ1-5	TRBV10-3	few	TGTGCCATCAGTGCGGGGGCGGGTCAGCCCCAGCATTTT	CAISAGAGQPQHF
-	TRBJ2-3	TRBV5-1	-	TGCGCCAGCAGCTTTCAGGGGACCCCCCCAGATACGCAGTATTTT	CASSFQGTPPDTQYF
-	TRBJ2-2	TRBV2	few	TGTGCCAGCAGTGAAGGGCTCAGGGGCACCGGGGAGCTGTTTTTT	CASSEGLRGTGELFF
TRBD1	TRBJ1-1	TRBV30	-	TGTGCCTGGGCGGGACAGGGCGGCCAGGGAGCTTTCTTT	CAWAGQGGQGAFF
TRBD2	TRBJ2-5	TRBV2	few	TGTGCCAGCAGTACCGGGACTAGAGGGGAGACCCAGTACTTC	CASSTGTRGETQYF
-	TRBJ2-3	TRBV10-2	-	TGCGCCAGCAGTGAGGGAGGGGCTCTCACAGATACGCAGTATTTT	CASSEGGALTDTQYF
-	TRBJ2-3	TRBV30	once	TGTGCCTGGAGTCAGGACCTGGGCACAGATACGCAGTATTTT	CAWSQDLGTDTQYF